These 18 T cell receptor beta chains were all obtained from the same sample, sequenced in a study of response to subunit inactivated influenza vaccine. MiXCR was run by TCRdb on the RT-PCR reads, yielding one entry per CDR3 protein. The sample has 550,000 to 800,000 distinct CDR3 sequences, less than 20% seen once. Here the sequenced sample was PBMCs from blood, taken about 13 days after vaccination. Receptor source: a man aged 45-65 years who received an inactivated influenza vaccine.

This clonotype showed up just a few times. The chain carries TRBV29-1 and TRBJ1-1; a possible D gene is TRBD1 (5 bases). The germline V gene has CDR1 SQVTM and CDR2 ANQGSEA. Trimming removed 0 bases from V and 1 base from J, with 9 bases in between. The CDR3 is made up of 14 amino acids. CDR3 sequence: CSVEDFQGNTEAFF. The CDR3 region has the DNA TGCAGCGTTGAAGATTTTCAGGGGAACACTGAAGCTTTCTTT.

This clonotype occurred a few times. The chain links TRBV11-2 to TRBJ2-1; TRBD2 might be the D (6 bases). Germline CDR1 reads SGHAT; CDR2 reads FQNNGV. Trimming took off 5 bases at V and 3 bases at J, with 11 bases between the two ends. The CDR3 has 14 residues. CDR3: CASSPGLRYNEQFF. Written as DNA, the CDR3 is TGTGCCAGCAGCCCGGGACTTCGCTACAATGAGCAGTTCTTC.

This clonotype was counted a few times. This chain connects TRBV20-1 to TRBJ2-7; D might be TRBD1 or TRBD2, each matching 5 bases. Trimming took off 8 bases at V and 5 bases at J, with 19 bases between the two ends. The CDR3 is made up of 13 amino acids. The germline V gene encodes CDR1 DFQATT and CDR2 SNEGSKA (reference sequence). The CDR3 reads CSTQRGGYHEQYF. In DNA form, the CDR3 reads TGCAGTACCCAACGGGGCGGTTACCACGAGCAGTACTTC.

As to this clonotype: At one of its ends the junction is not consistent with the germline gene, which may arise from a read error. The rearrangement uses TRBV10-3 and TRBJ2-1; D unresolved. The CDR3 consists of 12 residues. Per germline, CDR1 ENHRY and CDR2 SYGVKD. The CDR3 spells CASEDIHNDQFF. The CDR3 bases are TGTGCCAGTGAAGACATCCATAATGATCAGTTCTTC.

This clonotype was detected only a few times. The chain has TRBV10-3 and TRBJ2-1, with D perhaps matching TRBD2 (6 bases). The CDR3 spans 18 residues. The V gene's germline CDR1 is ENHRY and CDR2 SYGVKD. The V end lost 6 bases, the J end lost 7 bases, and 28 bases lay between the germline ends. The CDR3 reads CAISNVRGERYSRNEQFF. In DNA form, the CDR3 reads TGTGCCATCAGCAACGTACGCGGGGAAAGGTATTCGAGAAATGAGCAGTTCTTC.

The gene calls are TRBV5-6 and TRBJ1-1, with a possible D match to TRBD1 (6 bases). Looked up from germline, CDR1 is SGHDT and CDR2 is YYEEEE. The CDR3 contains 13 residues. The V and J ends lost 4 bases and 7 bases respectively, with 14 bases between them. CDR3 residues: CASSPGVGSEAFF. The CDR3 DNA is TGTGCCAGCAGCCCAGGGGTCGGGAGTGAAGCTTTCTTT. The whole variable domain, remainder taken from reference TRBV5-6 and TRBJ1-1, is DAGVTQSPTHLIKTRGQQVTLRCSPKSGHDTVSWYQQALGQGPQFIFQYYEEEERQRGNFPDRFSGHQFPNYSSELNVNALLLGDSALYLCASSPGVGSEAFFGQGTRLTVV.

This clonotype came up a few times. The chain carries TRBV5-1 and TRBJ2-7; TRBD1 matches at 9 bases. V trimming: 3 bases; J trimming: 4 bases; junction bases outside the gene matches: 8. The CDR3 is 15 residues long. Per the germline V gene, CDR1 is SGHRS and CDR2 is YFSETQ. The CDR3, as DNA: TGCGCCAGCAGCTCGGGACAGGGCAGAAATTACGAGCAGTACTTC. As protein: CASSSGQGRNYEQYF.

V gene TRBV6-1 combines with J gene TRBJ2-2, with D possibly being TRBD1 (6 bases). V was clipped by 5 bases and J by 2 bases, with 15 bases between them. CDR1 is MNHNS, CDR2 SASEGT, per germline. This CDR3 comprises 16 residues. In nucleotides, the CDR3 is TGTGCCAGCAGTAGGACAGCCACGTTTAACACCGGGGAGCTGTTTTTT. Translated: CASSRTATFNTGELFF.

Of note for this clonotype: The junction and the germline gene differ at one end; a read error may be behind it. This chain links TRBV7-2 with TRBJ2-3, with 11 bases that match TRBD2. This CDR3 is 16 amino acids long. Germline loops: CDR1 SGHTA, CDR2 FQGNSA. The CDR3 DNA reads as TGTGTCAGCAGCTCTACTAGCGGGAGAGATGGAGATACGCAGTATTTT. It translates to CVSSSTSGRDGDTQYF.

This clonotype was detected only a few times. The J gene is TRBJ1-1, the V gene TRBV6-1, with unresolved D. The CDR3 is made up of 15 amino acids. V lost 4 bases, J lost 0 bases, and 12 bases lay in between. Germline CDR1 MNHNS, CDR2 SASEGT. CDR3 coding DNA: TGTGCCAGCAGTGGAGGCAATCACTTGAACACTGAAGCTTTCTTT. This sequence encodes CASSGGNHLNTEAFF.

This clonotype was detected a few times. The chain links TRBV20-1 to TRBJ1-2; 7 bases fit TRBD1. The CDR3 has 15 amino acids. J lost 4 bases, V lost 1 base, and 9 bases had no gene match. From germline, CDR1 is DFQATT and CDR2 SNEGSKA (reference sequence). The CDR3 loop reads CSARAQGQKIYGYTF. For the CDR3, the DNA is TGCAGTGCTAGAGCGCAGGGACAGAAGATCTATGGCTACACCTTC.

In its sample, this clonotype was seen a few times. CDR3 sequence (DNA): TGCAGCGTCGAACAGGGAAACCAAGAGACCCAGTACTTC. Amino acids: CSVEQGNQETQYF. The V gene is TRBV29-1, the J gene TRBJ2-5, with a weak D call TRBD1 (6 bases). V lost 6 bases to trimming and J lost 0 bases, with 11 bases between them. The germline V gene has CDR1 SQVTM and CDR2 ANQGSEA. This CDR3 contains 13 residues.

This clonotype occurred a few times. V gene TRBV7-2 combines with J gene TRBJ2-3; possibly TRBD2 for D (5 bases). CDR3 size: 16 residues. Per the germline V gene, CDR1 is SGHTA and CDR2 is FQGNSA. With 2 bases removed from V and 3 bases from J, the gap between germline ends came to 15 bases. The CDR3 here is CASSLYGSEKTDTQYF. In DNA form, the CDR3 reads TGTGCCAGCAGCTTATATGGTAGCGAAAAGACAGATACGCAGTATTTT.

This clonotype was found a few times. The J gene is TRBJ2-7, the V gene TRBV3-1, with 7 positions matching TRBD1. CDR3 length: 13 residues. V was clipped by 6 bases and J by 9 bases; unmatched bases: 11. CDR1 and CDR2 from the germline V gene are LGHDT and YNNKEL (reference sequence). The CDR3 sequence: CASSPGQSVRQYF. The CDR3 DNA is TGTGCCAGCAGTCCGGGACAGTCGGTGAGGCAGTACTTC.

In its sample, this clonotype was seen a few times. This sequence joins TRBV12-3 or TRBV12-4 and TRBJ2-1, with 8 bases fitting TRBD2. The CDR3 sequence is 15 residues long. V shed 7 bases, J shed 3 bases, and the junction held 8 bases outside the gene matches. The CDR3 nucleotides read TGTGCCAGCACCCCGAGACTAGCGAACTACAATGAGCAGTTCTTC. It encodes CASTPRLANYNEQFF.

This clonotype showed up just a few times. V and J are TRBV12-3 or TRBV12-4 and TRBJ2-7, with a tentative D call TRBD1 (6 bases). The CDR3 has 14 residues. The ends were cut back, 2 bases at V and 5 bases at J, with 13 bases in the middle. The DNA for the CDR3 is TGTGCCAGCAGTTTATACCCAGGGGTCGACGAGCAGTACTTC. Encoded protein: CASSLYPGVDEQYF.

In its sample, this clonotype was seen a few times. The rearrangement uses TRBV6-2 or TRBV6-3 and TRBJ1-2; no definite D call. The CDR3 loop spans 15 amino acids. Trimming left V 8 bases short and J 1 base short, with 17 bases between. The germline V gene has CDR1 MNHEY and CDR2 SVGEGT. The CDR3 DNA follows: TGTGCCAGCTACCAGAATTTCGTCGATAACTATGGCTACACCTTC. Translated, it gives CASYQNFVDNYGYTF.

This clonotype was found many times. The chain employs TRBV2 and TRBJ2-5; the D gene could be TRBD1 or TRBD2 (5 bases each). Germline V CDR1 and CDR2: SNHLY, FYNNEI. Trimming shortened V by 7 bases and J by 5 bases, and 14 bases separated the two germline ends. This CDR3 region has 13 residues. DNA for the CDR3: TGTGCCAGCAATACGGGGCCGGTGGAGACCCAGTACTTC. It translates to CASNTGPVETQYF.